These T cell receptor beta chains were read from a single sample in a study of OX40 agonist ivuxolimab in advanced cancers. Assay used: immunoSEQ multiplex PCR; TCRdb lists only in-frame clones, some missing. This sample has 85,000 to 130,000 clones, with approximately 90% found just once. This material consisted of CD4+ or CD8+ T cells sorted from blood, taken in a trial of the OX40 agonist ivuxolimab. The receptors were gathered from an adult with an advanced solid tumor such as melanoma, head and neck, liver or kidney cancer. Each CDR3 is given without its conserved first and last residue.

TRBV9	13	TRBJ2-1	ASSASIAGPLEQF
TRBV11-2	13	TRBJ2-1	ASSLQLNLYNEQF
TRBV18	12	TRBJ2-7	ASRAAGGRDEQY
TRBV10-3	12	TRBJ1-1	AISEWGGSGEAF
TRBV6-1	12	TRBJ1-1	ASSGLGMGTEAF
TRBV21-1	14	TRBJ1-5	ASNPRTGEPNQPQH
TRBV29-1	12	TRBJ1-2	SVRRPDSNYGYT
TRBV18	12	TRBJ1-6	ASSPGRNNSPLH
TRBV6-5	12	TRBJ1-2	ASSYSQGFYGYT
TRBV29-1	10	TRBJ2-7	SVEGGTYEQY
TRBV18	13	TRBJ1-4	ASRLVWGGEEKLF
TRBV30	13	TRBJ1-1	AWTVTTGVRTEAF
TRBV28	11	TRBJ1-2	ASRGRDAYSYT
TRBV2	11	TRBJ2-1	ASSDGSGLSQF
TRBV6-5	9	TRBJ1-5	ASGANQPQH
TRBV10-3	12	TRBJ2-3	AISESKGAHTQY
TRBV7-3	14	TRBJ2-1	ASSPRDSVSYNEQF
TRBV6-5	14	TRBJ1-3	ASSYSGFAPGNTIY
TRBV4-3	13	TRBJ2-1	ASSQETSGGLEQF
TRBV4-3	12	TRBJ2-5	ASSQGAHQETQY
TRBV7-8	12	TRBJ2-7	ASSRREGASEQY
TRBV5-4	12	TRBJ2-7	ASSWTGDRYEQY
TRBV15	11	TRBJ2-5	ATSTKTLETQY
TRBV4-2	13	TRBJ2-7	ASSQPTSGAYEQY
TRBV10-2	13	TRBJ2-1	ASSEDNVSYNEQF
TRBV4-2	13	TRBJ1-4	ASSQAPGVGEKLF
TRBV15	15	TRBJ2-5	ATSRARTGILKETQY
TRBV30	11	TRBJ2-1	AWSAGVYNEQF
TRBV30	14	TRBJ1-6	AWLVGGQGAVTPLH
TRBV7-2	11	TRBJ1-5	ASSSDSHQPQH
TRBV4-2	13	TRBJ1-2	ASSQGLTGIYGYT
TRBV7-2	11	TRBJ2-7	ASSLSLRYEQY
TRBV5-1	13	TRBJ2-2	ASSQGPSNTGELF
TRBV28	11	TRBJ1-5	ASSLSGVQPQH
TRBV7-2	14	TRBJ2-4	ASSLAGSGAKNIQY
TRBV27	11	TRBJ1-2	ASSLGGGYGYT
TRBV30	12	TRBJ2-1	AWRYGGSYNEQF